Described below is a single T cell receptor (beta chain) sequence and its context. The antigen remains undetermined. Relative to the germline gene, one junction end is altered; a read error may explain this. Three rounds of nested PCR, following a modified ARM-PCR protocol, produced the TCRbeta library. TCRdb used MiXCR to reprocess the multiplex PCR reads, holding one entry per CDR3 protein. The sample comprises about 110,000 distinct CDR3 sequences, over 55% of which are singletons, and roughly 19% rests with the top ten. This sample is drawn from a study of tumor and adjacent non-tumor tissue in lung cancer. Points from the study as a whole: Top 100 clones took a larger repertoire share in normal lung. Tumor tissue had significantly higher TCR diversity than normal lung. Higher tumor TCR diversity was associated with shorter survival.

No cell sorting was done before RNA was extracted from the tissue. Distant lung tissue was collected more than 3 cm away from the tumor edge. Specimen: distant non-tumor lung tissue. This receptor was obtained from a man in his sixties with non-small cell lung cancer.

This CDR3 reads CASNLIAGGYNERFF. The CDR3 nucleotides read TGTGCCAGCAACTTAATTGCAGGGGGCTACAATGAGCGGTTCTTC. The chain combines TRBV11-1 with TRBJ2-1, with 8 bases that match TRBD1. Germline CDR1 SGHAT, CDR2 FQDESV (reference sequence). CDR3 length: 15 residues.